This T cell receptor (beta chain) was recovered during a study of shared clonotypes between healthy human individuals. Study summary: Three plates were used per donor for CD4 naive, three for CD4 memory, two for CD8 naive and one for CD8 memory. Findings of the study overall: Clonotype sharing among the donors was expected to vary with sequencing depth.

Only in-frame clones appear in the TCRdb table, and some are missing; sequencing was by immunoSEQ multiplex PCR. The table lists 2 million to 2.5 million clones, around 90% of them singletons. Concerning this clone itself: Its antigen is currently unknown.

Looked up from germline, CDR1 is SGDLS and CDR2 is YYNGEE. Trimming removed 4 bases from V and 4 bases from J; junction bases left unmatched: 9. The CDR3 totals 15 residues. Sequencing used naive CD4+ T cells from PBMCs. The subset: CD45RA+ positively selected. The TCR sequence derives from a man aged 18 to 30 in good health. Some clones in this sample may be carry-over from other donors' samples. The chain combines TRBV9 with TRBJ2-7; 9 nucleotides agree with TRBD1. The CDR3 is CASSPSLGTGYEQYF. The CDR3 region has the DNA TGTGCCAGCAGCCCTAGTCTCGGGACAGGGTACGAGCAGTACTTC.